This T cell receptor (beta chain) was captured by sequencing in a study of blood T cell repertoires in COVID-19. Background on the study: The United States, Italy and Spain supplied acute and convalescent COVID-19 samples. PBMCs, B-cell-depleted T cells, or T cells provided the cDNA or gDNA that made up the material.

Per the original methods: Reference gene primer amplification in the assay estimated nucleated cell counts. TCRdb keeps only in-frame clones here, not all; method: immunoSEQ multiplex PCR. The V and J calls and the clone size are those of that table, but D and trimming were determined from the DNA. The data show some 200,000 clones, 80% to 90% seen once. The V gene lost 5 bases and the J gene lost 4 bases, with 18 bases spanning the gap. CDR1 SGHAT and CDR2 FQNNGV come from the germline V gene. The CDR3 sequence is 15 residues long. V usage is TRBV11-2 and J usage is TRBJ2-7, with a weak D call TRBD1 (5 bases). The sample was peripheral blood. The clonotype originates from a man aged 25-45 years with active or convalescent COVID-19. CDR3 sequence (DNA): TGTGCCAGCAGCGGGCAGGGTTTCGGTCAATACGAGCAGTACTTC. Amino acid sequence: CASSGQGFGQYEQYF.